This T cell receptor beta chain was retrieved from a study of OX40 agonist ivuxolimab in advanced cancers. Study overall: Dose-escalation patients' cancers were hepatocellular carcinoma, melanoma, renal cell or head and neck cancer. Partial responses were achieved by three patients: one hepatocellular carcinoma, two cutaneous melanoma. General study findings and limits: Which antigen the expanded peripheral T cells recognized is unknown. Blood T cells, both CD4+ and CD8+, expanded clonally by week 6 at 0.1 to 3.0 mg/kg.

With respect to this clone: What it recognizes is unknown.

From germline, CDR1 is SEHNR and CDR2 FQNEAQ (reference sequence). CDR3 length: 12 residues. V gave up 3 bases and J gave up 3 bases, with 5 bases separating them. This table comes from immunoSEQ multiplex PCR, and its TCRdb copy is limited to in-frame clones, with some not included. Of 15,000 to 20,000 clones listed, approximately 86% are singletons. The material sequenced was CD4+ or CD8+ T cells sorted from blood, taken in a trial of the OX40 agonist ivuxolimab. The chain carries TRBV7-9 and TRBJ2-5, with no clear D. This TCR derives from an adult with an advanced solid tumor such as melanoma, head and neck, liver or kidney cancer. CDR3 DNA sequence: TGTGCCAGCAGCTTCCCCAAAGAGACCCAGTACTTC. Translation: CASSFPKETQYF.